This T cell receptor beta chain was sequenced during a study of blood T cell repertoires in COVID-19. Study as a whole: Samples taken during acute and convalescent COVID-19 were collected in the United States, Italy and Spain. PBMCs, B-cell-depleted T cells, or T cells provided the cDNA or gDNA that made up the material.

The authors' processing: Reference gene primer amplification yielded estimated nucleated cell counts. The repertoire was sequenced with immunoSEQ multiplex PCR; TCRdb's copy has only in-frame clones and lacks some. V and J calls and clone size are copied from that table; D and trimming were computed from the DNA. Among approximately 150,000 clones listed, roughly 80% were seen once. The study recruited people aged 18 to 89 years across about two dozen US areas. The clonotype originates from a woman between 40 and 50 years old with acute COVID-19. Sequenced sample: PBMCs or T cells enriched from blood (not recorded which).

The DNA of the CDR3 is TGTGCCAGCAGCGTGGGGAGAGGAACCTACAATGAGCAGTTCTTC. Residues: CASSVGRGTYNEQFF. The V gene is TRBV9, the J gene TRBJ2-1; D perhaps matches TRBD2 (5 bases). This CDR3 is built from 15 residues. V was cut by 2 bases and J by 2 bases, with 11 bases left in between. Per the germline V gene, CDR1 is SGDLS and CDR2 is YYNGEE.